The 23 T cell receptor beta chains given below trace back to one sample, sequenced in a study of T cell responses to AZD1222 COVID-19 vaccine. Profiling relied on immunoSEQ multiplex PCR, and the TCRdb table lists in-frame clones only, not all of them. The sample has around 160,000 clones; about nine tenths are singletons. Sequencing used peripheral blood, obtained on day 0 of AZD1222 vaccination. These receptors were taken from an adult in good health.

This chain links TRBV4-3 with TRBJ2-3; perhaps TRBD2 as D (7 bases). Germline lookup yields CDR1 LGHNA and CDR2 YSLEER. The V and J ends lost 1 base and 8 bases respectively, with 10 bases between them. This CDR3 contains 13 residues. In DNA, the CDR3 is TGCGCCAGCAGCCAAGGGGGAGGGGGTACGCAGTATTTT. It translates to CASSQGGGGTQYF.

V usage is TRBV5-1 and J usage is TRBJ2-3; D tentatively fits TRBD1 or TRBD2 (5 bases each). Germline loops: CDR1 SGHRS, CDR2 YFSETQ. The CDR3 has 14 amino acids. Trimming removed 0 bases at V and 4 bases at J, with 9 bases between. The CDR3 nucleotides read TGCGCCAGCAGCTTGGGGCAGGGAGCAGATACGCAGTATTTT. This gives the protein CASSLGQGADTQYF. Combining the CDR3 with reference TRBV5-1 and TRBJ2-3 gives the whole variable domain KAGVTQTPRYLIKTRGQQVTLSCSPISGHRSVSWYQQTPGQGLQFLFEYFSETQRNKGNFPGRFSGRQFSNSRSEMNVSTLELGDSALYLCASSLGQGADTQYFGPGTRLTVL.

This chain links TRBV30 with TRBJ1-2; D is perhaps TRBD1 (5 bases). This CDR3 region has 13 residues. The V gene lost 0 bases and the J gene lost 8 bases, with 13 bases spanning the gap. Germline assignment: CDR1 GTSNPN and CDR2 SVGIG (reference sequence). The CDR3 sequence: CAWSVGDPAGYTF. The DNA for the CDR3 is TGTGCCTGGAGTGTGGGGGACCCTGCCGGCTACACCTTC.

The chain has TRBV9 and TRBJ2-3; 9 bases fit TRBD1. V dropped 4 bases and J dropped 4; count of bases not matched to a gene: 13. In germline, CDR1 is SGDLS, CDR2 YYNGEE. CDR3 length: 17 residues. CDR3 sequence: CASSPRSGTGRPDTQYF. The DNA for the CDR3 is TGTGCCAGCAGCCCACGATCCGGGACAGGGAGGCCAGATACGCAGTATTTT. Filled out from reference TRBV9 and TRBJ2-3, the complete variable domain reads DSGVTQTPKHLITATGQRVTLRCSPRSGDLSVYWYQQSLDQGLQFLIQYYNGEERAKGNILERFSAQQFPDLHSELNLSSLELGDSALYFCASSPRSGTGRPDTQYFGPGTRLTVL.

The J gene is TRBJ1-6, the V gene TRBV19; D may be TRBD1 (5 bases). Germline CDR1 is LNHDA and CDR2 is SQIVND (reference sequence). The CDR3 has 15 amino acids. V shed 3 bases and J shed 7 bases, with 13 bases lying between them. The CDR3 reads CASSMRTMANSPLHF. CDR3 DNA sequence: TGTGCCAGTAGTATGCGGACAATGGCCAATTCACCCCTCCACTTT.

This chain links TRBV6-5 with TRBJ1-4; TRBD1 aligns across 8 bases. The length of the CDR3 is 15 residues. Germline assignment: CDR1 MNHEY and CDR2 SVGAGI. V dropped 6 bases and J dropped 4; count of bases not matched to a gene: 7. The CDR3 bases are TGTGCCAGCAGCCCCGGGACAGGCTTTAATGAAAAACTGTTTTTT. This sequence encodes CASSPGTGFNEKLFF.

The chain has TRBV3-1 (or the pseudogene TRBV3-2) and TRBJ2-2; D call uncertain. The V end was cut by 0 bases, the J end by 8 bases, with 7 bases between. The CDR3 covers 13 residues. Germline V CDR1 and CDR2: LGHDT, YNNKEL (reference sequence). The CDR3: CASSQERRGELFF. The CDR3 region has the DNA TGTGCCAGCAGCCAAGAACGGCGAGGGGAGCTGTTTTTT.

The rearrangement links TRBV2 to TRBJ2-5, with TRBD2 matching over 13 bases. Germline CDR1 SNHLY, CDR2 FYNNEI. The V segment lost 11 bases and the J segment 5 bases; nucleotides outside the gene matches: 5. The CDR3 extends over 13 amino acids. As DNA, the CDR3 is TGTGCCGTGGGACTAGCGGGGACGGAGACCCAGTACTTC. As protein: CAVGLAGTETQYF.

V gene TRBV14 combines with J gene TRBJ2-1; TRBD1 agrees at 9 bases. Germline values: CDR1 SGHDN, CDR2 FVKESK. The CDR3 totals 16 residues. The J segment lost 8 bases and the V segment lost 3 bases, leaving 11 bases of the junction unmatched. The CDR3 spells CASSQMGTGSIDEQFF. The DNA for the CDR3 is TGTGCCAGCAGCCAGATGGGGACAGGGTCGATCGATGAGCAGTTCTTC. Combining the CDR3 with reference TRBV14 and TRBJ2-1 gives the whole variable domain EAGVTQFPSHSVIEKGQTVTLRCDPISGHDNLYWYRRVMGKEIKFLLHFVKESKQDESGMPNNRFLAERTGGTYSTLKVQPAELEDSGVYFCASSQMGTGSIDEQFFGPGTRLTVL.

This chain uses TRBV5-1 with TRBJ2-3; D unresolved. This CDR3 comprises 14 residues. Germline V gene data show CDR1 as SGHRS and CDR2 as YFSETQ. Trimming removed 3 bases from V and 2 bases from J, with 10 bases in between. The CDR3 here is CASSSFETTDTQYF. CDR3 DNA: TGCGCCAGCAGCTCATTCGAAACCACAGATACGCAGTATTTT.

This chain connects TRBV18 to TRBJ2-2; D gene uncertain. The V gene's germline CDR1 is KGHSH and CDR2 LQKENI. The CDR3 sequence is 12 residues long. The ends were cut back, 3 bases at V and 5 bases at J, with 4 bases in the middle. Here the CDR3 reads CASSPTTGELFF. In DNA, the CDR3 is TGTGCCAGCTCACCCACGACCGGGGAGCTGTTTTTT.

The chain recombines TRBV18 with TRBJ1-1, with a possible D match to TRBD1 (5 bases). Trimming took off 3 bases at V and 1 base at J, with 6 bases between the two ends. The CDR3 contains 13 residues. CDR1 is KGHSH and CDR2 is LQKENI in the germline V gene. CDR3 coding DNA: TGTGCCAGCTCACCGACAGCGAACACTGAAGCTTTCTTT. It specifies CASSPTANTEAFF.

This chain joins TRBV6-5 and TRBJ1-4, with D tentatively TRBD1 (5 bases). CDR1 and CDR2 (germline): MNHEY, SVGAGI. CDR3 length equals 16 residues. The V end lost 2 bases, the J end lost 8 bases, and 18 bases lay between the germline ends. The CDR3 loop is CASSYHPRTKEEKLFF. In DNA form, the CDR3 reads TGTGCCAGCAGTTACCACCCTCGGACAAAGGAGGAAAAACTGTTTTTT.

The chain recombines TRBV4-3 with TRBJ1-4; 7 bases fit TRBD1. Unmatched junction bases numbered 11, after V lost 4 bases and J lost 15 bases. The CDR3 runs 13 residues. Germline loops: CDR1 LGHNA, CDR2 YSLEER. The DNA for the CDR3 is TGCGCCAGCAGCCGTGACAGGGAGTCGTTATTGTTTTTT. Amino acids: CASSRDRESLLFF.

V and J are TRBV30 and TRBJ2-1, with D perhaps being TRBD1 or TRBD2 (5 bases each). The CDR3 loop spans 14 amino acids. Trimming stripped 6 bases from V and 4 bases from J, with 16 bases between. The V gene's germline CDR1 is GTSNPN and CDR2 SVGIG (reference sequence). The CDR3 nucleotides read TGTGCCTGCTCCTTAGGGACCTCATACAATGAGCAGTTCTTC. It translates to CACSLGTSYNEQFF.

The rearrangement links TRBV11-2 to TRBJ1-2; D not resolved. Per germline, CDR1 SGHAT and CDR2 FQNNGV. The CDR3 extends over 13 amino acids. Trimming removed 2 bases from V and 1 base from J, with 5 bases in between. The CDR3 nucleotides read TGTGCCAGCAGCTTATTGGTTAACTATGGCTACACCTTC. This translates into CASSLLVNYGYTF. The whole variable domain, remainder taken from reference TRBV11-2 and TRBJ1-2, is EAGVAQSPRYKIIEKRQSVAFWCNPISGHATLYWYQQILGQGPKLLIQFQNNGVVDDSQLPKDRFSAERLKGVDSTLKIQPAKLEDSAVYLCASSLLVNYGYTFGSGTRLTVV.

The J gene is TRBJ2-7, the V gene TRBV7-2; the match to TRBD1 covers 8 bases. Germline-derived CDR1 and CDR2 are SGHTA and FQGNSA. The trim removed 5 bases at V and 6 bases at J, leaving 6 bases unmatched. This CDR3 contains 13 residues. In DNA, the CDR3 is TGTGCCAGCAGCCAGGGGGCGCAGGGCGAGCAGTACTTC. Encoded protein: CASSQGAQGEQYF.

V gene TRBV10-1 combines with J gene TRBJ2-7; D perhaps matches TRBD2 (5 bases). CDR3 length: 16 residues. Trimming pared 8 bases from V and 3 bases from J, leaving 23 bases between. Germline V lookup: CDR1 WNHNN, CDR2 SYGVQD (reference sequence). The CDR3 DNA sequence: TGCGCCAGCTCCTGGACCCCGGGGTTAATGGTCTACGAGCAGTACTTC. Its protein product is CASSWTPGLMVYEQYF.

This chain links TRBV7-3 with TRBJ1-2; the match to TRBD1 covers 7 bases. V dropped 3 bases and J dropped 7; count of bases not matched to a gene: 11. Germline V gene data show CDR1 as SGHTA and CDR2 as FQGTGA. The CDR3 is 15 amino acids. CDR3 sequence (DNA): TGTGCCAGCAGCTTGGGGGGTGACAGGGTTGGTGGCTACACCTTC. Amino acid sequence: CASSLGGDRVGGYTF.

The rearrangement uses TRBV18 and TRBJ2-1; 8 bases are shared with TRBD2. V trimming: 5 bases; J trimming: 0 bases; junction bases outside the gene matches: 6. Germline V gene data show CDR1 as KGHSH and CDR2 as LQKENI. CDR3 length: 16 amino acids. The CDR3 DNA follows: TGTGCCAGCTCAAGATCGAGCGGGGGCTCCTACAATGAGCAGTTCTTC. Residues: CASSRSSGGSYNEQFF.

The V gene is TRBV6-5, the J gene TRBJ1-1, with D perhaps matching TRBD1 (6 bases). Germline V gene data show CDR1 as MNHEY and CDR2 as SVGAGI. The CDR3 has 13 amino acids. V was cut by 11 bases and J by 4 bases, with 17 bases left in between. The CDR3 loop is CACLRGWGTEAFF. The CDR3 bases are TGTGCCTGCCTCAGGGGATGGGGCACTGAAGCTTTCTTT.

Details on this clone: Other DNA sequences in this sample translate to the same CDR3. V gene TRBV5-5 combines with J gene TRBJ2-1; D may be TRBD1 or TRBD2 (5 bases each). Per germline, CDR1 SGHKS and CDR2 YYEKEE (reference sequence). Trimming removed 0 bases at V and 1 base at J, with 8 bases between. The CDR3 is 15 amino acids. CDR3 region: CASSLVGDSYNEQFF. The CDR3 DNA reads TGTGCCAGCAGCTTGGTGGGGGATTCCTACAATGAGCAGTTCTTC.

The chain links TRBV20-1 to TRBJ1-1; D gene uncertain. Germline loops: CDR1 DFQATT, CDR2 SNEGSKA (reference sequence). The CDR3 totals 11 residues. Deletions cut 5 bases from V and 5 bases from J, with 9 bases between. For the CDR3, the DNA is TGCAGTGCTCTCGTAAGGACTGAAGCTTTCTTT. The encoded protein is CSALVRTEAFF.